The entry below gives a single T cell receptor beta chain sequence along with its context. The specificity of this receptor is unknown. Base qualities are not recorded, but no much larger clone differs from it by a single base. Libraries came from 5' RACE. Sequencer: Illumina HiSeq 2500. A second PCR of about 6 to 12 cycles was run with a J-beta primer mix and a sample-barcoded 5' primer. A template-switch 5' adaptor carrying 12 random nucleotides introduced a unique molecular identifier onto each TCR beta cDNA molecule. Each sample yielded at least 3 million CDR3-containing paired-end reads. The Mint cDNA synthesis kit, primed by a TRBC-specific oligonucleotide, was used to synthesize first-strand cDNA from all RNA. Following uracil-DNA glycosylase treatment, all cDNA underwent a first 18-cycle PCR with the universal primers M1SS and BC2_uni_R. The original pipeline was this. Normalization of each sample was performed by random selection of 1 million high-quality reads, each carrying a distinct molecular identifier. Instead of being binned into consensus sequences, reads with shared molecular identifiers were discarded. CDR3 identification, clonotype clustering and error correction used MiTCR with a Q25 quality threshold and the strictest error-elimination algorithm. A nonparametric unseen species model with Euler transformation was used to estimate a lower bound on total TCR beta diversity. In-frame beta chains were kept once TCRdb had trimmed the public reads at Q25 with fastp and called clones with MiXCR. CDR3 protein sequences are deduplicated, and each keeps its most common genes and DNA. The V and J calls and clone size come from TCRdb's table, not from the authors' own analysis. In all, the sample holds around 500,000 distinct CDR3 sequences, and over 25% of those were seen once. 3.6% of the sample belongs to the ten largest clones.

The data were taken from a study of blood T cells in healthy people across ages (dated by TCRdb to the mid-2010s). Background for the entire study: In model experiments, template switching captured roughly one uniquely barcoded TCR beta cDNA molecule for every two T cells. The study measured age-related changes in TCR beta repertoire diversity using deep sequencing normalized with unique cDNA molecular identifiers. Four age groups were formed from the donors: young (average approximately 17 years), middle-aged (around 41), aged (approximately 60) and long-lived (around 82). Using the same blood draw, the study looked at two additional independent replicas of 1 million unique cDNA reads for two donors, one aged 18 to 29 and the other aged 80 or older.

The CDR3 covers 17 residues, taking in both the cysteine and the phenylalanine. The sequence is cut down to CDR3 DNA, 51 bases in frame from base 1. V is shortened by 3 bases, J by 0 bases, and the region joining them spans 17 bases. The germline V gene sets CDR1 to SGDLS and CDR2 to YYNGEE. The donors were some 36 Caucasian individuals from Russia, aged 6 to 90 years, who were systemically healthy. Each donor gave ten milliliters of peripheral blood, drawn into EDTA-treated Vacutainer tubes. PBMCs were isolated by Ficoll-Paque density-gradient centrifugation, with at least 7 million obtained per sample. Trizol reagent was used to extract total RNA from the PBMCs, yielding at least 5.5 micrograms per sample. Naive CD45RAhigh/CD27high T cell percentages were measured by flow cytometry on a PBMC aliquot from every donor. Overall study outcomes, separate from this receptor: Donor CMV infection status was unknown, potentially confounding age-related changes in expanded clonotypes. Compared with the aged group, the long-lived group had more naive CD4+ T cells, fewer expanded clones and increased TCR diversity, suggesting age selection. Observed TCR beta diversity correlated strongly with the percentage of naive T cells measured by flow cytometry. Bulk unsorted PBMC profiling prevented conclusive comparison of naive and antigen-experienced compartments. As age increased, observed TCR beta diversity per million T cells dropped in a roughly linear way, and a significant reduction was already evident by age around 41. Estimates of total diversity from one million sequenced T cells were regarded as lower bounds and underestimates.

The same data also went into a second study, on T cells of mothers and their children. The second study, in turn, reports: The donors were nine systemically healthy Caucasian individuals, made up of three mothers and their six children. cDNA synthesis used all of the extracted RNA, with roughly 1.5 ug of RNA in each 15 ul reaction. In the second PCR, sample barcodes and 2-4 random nucleotides were introduced via the M1S primer. Over 10 million TCR beta CDR3 reads came from each mother, compared with approximately 3 million reads from each child. Thymic selection similarly shapes TCR recombination output in related and unrelated pairs, with minor effect from inherited differences. Normalized repertoire overlap in related mother-child pairs was always slightly higher than in unrelated mother-child pairs, but the difference was never significant. No persistent microchimeric T cell clones were detected, at a sensitivity of 80 to 100 clones per million clonotypes. To look for features that set related mother-child pairs apart from unrelated individuals, the researchers ran deep NGS to compare the TCR beta repertoires of mothers and children. Mothers averaged 40 +/- 4 years of age and children averaged about 12 +/- 4 years. Libraries were sequenced on Illumina HiSeq 2000 with 100+100 nt paired-end reads after adapter ligation with NEBNext reagents. To prevent cross-contamination, the mother and child libraries were prepared a month apart and were sequenced in separate runs. For each donor, somewhere between roughly 500,000 and 2,100,000 distinct TCR beta clonotypes were identified. Naive TCR beta clonotypes were estimated from low-frequency clonotypes matched to each donor's FACS-determined naive share, without sorting.

The sequence derives from a boy aged 2 to 10 in good health. Sequenced: blood. Recombination joined TRBV9 with TRBJ2-3; TRBD2 might be the D gene, on 6 matching bases. CDR3 protein: CASSAPGGYSSTDTQYF. The nucleotide sequence is TGTGCCAGCAGCGCCCCCGGGGGATATTCTAGCACAGATACGCAGTATTTT.